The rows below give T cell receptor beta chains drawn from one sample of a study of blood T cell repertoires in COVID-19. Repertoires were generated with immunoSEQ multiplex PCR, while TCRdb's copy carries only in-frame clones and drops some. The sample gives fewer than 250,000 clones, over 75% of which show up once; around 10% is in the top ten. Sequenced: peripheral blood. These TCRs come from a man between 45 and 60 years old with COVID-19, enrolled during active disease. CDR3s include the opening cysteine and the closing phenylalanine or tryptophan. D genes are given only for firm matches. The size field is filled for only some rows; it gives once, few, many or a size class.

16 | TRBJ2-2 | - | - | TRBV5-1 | CASSLGDREDTGELFF | TGCGCCAGCAGCTTGGGCGACAGGGAGGACACCGGGGAGCTGTTTTTT
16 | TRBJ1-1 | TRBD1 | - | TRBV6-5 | CASSYPGTGDNTEAFF | TGTGCCAGCAGTTACCCCGGGACAGGAGATAACACTGAAGCTTTCTTT
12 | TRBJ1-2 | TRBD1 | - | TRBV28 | CASSLQGDGYTF | TGTGCCAGCAGCTTACAGGGGGATGGCTACACCTTC
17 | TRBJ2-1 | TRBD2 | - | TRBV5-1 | CASSLGSRTSGINEQFF | TGCGCCAGCAGCTTGGGTAGTCGGACTAGCGGGATCAATGAGCAGTTCTTC
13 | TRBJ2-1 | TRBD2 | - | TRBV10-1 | CASGASGGNEQFF | TGCGCCAGCGGGGCTAGCGGAGGCAATGAGCAGTTCTTC
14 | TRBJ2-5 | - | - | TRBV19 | CASSIVGSQETQYF | TGTGCCAGTAGTATAGTGGGCAGCCAAGAGACCCAGTACTTC
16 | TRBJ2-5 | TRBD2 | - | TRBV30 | CAWTRLAGGERETQYF | TGTGCCTGGACCCGACTAGCGGGAGGGGAGAGGGAGACCCAGTACTTC
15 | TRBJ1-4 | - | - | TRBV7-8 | CASSQQQGSNEKLFF | TGTGCCAGCAGCCAGCAACAGGGATCCAATGAAAAACTGTTTTTT
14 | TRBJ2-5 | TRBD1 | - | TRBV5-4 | CASSKGQGQETQYF | TGTGCCAGCAGCAAGGGACAGGGGCAAGAGACCCAGTACTTC
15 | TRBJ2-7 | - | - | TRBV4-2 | CASSHPTGTSYEQYF | TGTGCCAGCAGCCATCCAACAGGGACAAGCTACGAGCAGTACTTC
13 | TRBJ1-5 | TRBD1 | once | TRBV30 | CAYEQGGNQPQHF | TGTGCCTATGAACAGGGGGGAAATCAGCCCCAGCATTTT
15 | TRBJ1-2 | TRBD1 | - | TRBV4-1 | CASSSEAAGGDGYTF | TGCGCCAGCAGCTCGGAAGCGGCAGGGGGCGATGGCTACACCTTC
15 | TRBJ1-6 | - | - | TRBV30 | CAWTPGGGYNSPLHF | TGTGCCTGGACCCCTGGCGGGGGGTATAATTCACCCCTCCACTTT
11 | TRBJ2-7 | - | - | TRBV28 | CASATKYEQYF | TGTGCCAGTGCAACTAAATACGAGCAGTACTTC
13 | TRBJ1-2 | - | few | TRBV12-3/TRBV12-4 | CASSFTGLRGYTF | TGTGCCAGCAGTTTTACAGGGCTTAGGGGCTACACCTTC
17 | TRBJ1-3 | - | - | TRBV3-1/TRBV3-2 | CASSLTWGGQTGNTIYF | TGTGCCAGCAGCCTCACCTGGGGGGGGCAAACTGGAAACACCATATATTTT
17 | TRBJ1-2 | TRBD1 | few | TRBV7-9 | CASSLAPDRGSIYGYTF | TGTGCCAGCAGCTTAGCCCCGGACAGGGGATCAATATATGGCTACACCTTC
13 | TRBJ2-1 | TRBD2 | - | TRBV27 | CASGGGTYNEQFF | TGTGCCAGCGGGGGGGGGACCTACAATGAGCAGTTCTTC
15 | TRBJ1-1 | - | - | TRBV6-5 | CASSPQVRMNTEAFF | TGTGCCAGCAGTCCGCAGGTCAGGATGAACACTGAAGCTTTCTTT
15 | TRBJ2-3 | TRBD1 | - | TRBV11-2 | CASSWGRGLSDTQYF | TGTGCCAGCAGCTGGGGCAGGGGGTTATCAGATACGCAGTATTTT
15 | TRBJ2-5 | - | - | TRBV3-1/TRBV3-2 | CASSQDLAVQETQYF | TGTGCCAGCAGCCAAGATTTGGCGGTCCAAGAGACCCAGTACTTC
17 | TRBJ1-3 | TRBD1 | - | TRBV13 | CASSSETGMTSGNTIYF | TGTGCCAGCAGCTCAGAGACAGGGATGACTTCTGGAAACACCATATATTTT
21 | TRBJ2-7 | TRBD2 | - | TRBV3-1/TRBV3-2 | CASSQGPRDGVLAGGYYEQYF | TGTGCCAGCAGCCAAGGGCCCCGCGATGGGGTATTAGCGGGAGGATATTACGAGCAGTACTTC
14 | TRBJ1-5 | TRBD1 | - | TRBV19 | CAEMGQGGGQPQHF | TGTGCCGAGATGGGACAGGGTGGTGGTCAGCCCCAGCATTTT
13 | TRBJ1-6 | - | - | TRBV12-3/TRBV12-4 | CASSLGQNSPLHF | TGTGCCAGCAGTCTCGGACAGAATTCACCCCTCCACTTT
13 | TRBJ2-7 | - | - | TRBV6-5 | CASSPGQSYEQYF | TGTGCCAGCAGCCCAGGGCAGTCCTACGAGCAGTACTTC
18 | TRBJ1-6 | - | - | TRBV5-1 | CASSRGGGLGSYNSPLHF | TGCGCCAGCAGCCGGGGCGGGGGTCTGGGCTCCTATAATTCACCCCTCCACTTT
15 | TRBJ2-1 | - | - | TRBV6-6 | CASSRRTGNQNEQFF | TGTGCCAGCAGTCGCAGGACGGGAAATCAGAATGAGCAGTTCTTC
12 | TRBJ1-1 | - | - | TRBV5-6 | CASSQLGGEAFF | TGTGCCAGCAGTCAGCTTGGGGGGGAAGCTTTCTTT
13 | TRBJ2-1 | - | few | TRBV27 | CASSSTEVGEQFF | TGTGCCAGCAGCTCAACAGAAGTAGGTGAGCAGTTCTTC
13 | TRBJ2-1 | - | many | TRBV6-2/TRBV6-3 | CASSYTDNNEQFF | TGTGCCAGCAGTTACACAGACAACAATGAGCAGTTCTTC
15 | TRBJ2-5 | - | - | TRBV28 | CASSLMRQSQETQYF | TGTGCCAGCAGTTTAATGAGGCAAAGCCAAGAGACCCAGTACTTC
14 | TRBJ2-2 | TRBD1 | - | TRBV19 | CASSNYRGAGELFF | TGTGCCAGTAGTAACTACAGGGGGGCCGGGGAGCTGTTTTTT
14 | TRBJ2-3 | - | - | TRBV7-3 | CASSSLLEADTQYF | TGTGCCAGCAGCTCCCTGCTGGAGGCAGATACGCAGTATTTT
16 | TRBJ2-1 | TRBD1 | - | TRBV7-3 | CASSLRTGLSYNEQFF | TGTGCCAGCAGCTTAAGGACAGGGCTGTCCTACAATGAGCAGTTCTTC
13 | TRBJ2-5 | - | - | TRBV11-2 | CASSRGIQETQYF | TGTGCCAGCAGCCGGGGTATCCAAGAGACCCAGTACTTC
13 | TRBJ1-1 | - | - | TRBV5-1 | CASSLGGRTEAFF | TGCGCCAGCAGCTTGGGTGGTCGGACAGAAGCTTTCTTT
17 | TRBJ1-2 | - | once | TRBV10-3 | CAISESMLTGRDYGYTF | TGTGCCATCAGTGAGTCGATGCTAACAGGGCGGGACTATGGCTACACCTTC
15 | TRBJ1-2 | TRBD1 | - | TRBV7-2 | CASSSGTGGGYGYTF | TGTGCCAGCAGCTCCGGGACAGGGGGCGGCTATGGCTACACCTTC